These 11 T cell receptor beta chains were all obtained from the same sample, sequenced in a study of T cell repertoires in cytomegalovirus infection. Their antigens remain unidentified. A single record per CDR3 protein comes from TCRdb applying MiXCR to the reads. The table lists some 100,000 distinct CDR3 sequences, around 30% of them singletons, with around 80% in the top ten. The sequences come from CD8+ T cells from cultured PBMCs, collected from culture after CMV antigen stimulation. The source of these receptors is a human donor in good health (CMV status not recorded). Some clones in this sample may be carry-over from other donors' samples.

There are a few counts of this clonotype. The V call is TRBV7-9, the J call TRBJ1-1; D is unresolved. Germline V CDR1 and CDR2: SEHNR, FQNEAQ (reference sequence). V was cut by 1 base and J by 4 bases, with 7 bases left in between. The CDR3 covers 13 residues. The CDR3 sequence: CASSLGPSTEAFF. DNA for the CDR3: TGTGCCAGCAGCTTAGGTCCGAGCACTGAAGCTTTCTTT.

This clonotype was recorded a few times. The J gene is TRBJ2-7, the V gene TRBV7-9; 12 bases map to TRBD2. The germline CDR1 and CDR2 sequences are SEHNR and FQNEAQ (reference sequence). This CDR3 is built from 16 residues. After removal of 10 bases from V and 0 bases from J, the junction contained 10 bases not matched to a gene. The chain's CDR3 is CATDGLAGRSSYEQYF. As DNA, the CDR3 is TGTGCCACCGACGGACTAGCGGGGCGAAGCTCCTACGAGCAGTACTTC.

The chain couples TRBV20-1 to TRBJ2-7; 8 positions match TRBD1. The CDR3 has 14 residues. J lost 3 bases, V lost 0 bases, and 4 bases had no gene match. Per germline, CDR1 DFQATT and CDR2 SNEGSKA (reference sequence). CDR3 protein: CSARDLGQVYEQYF. Written as DNA, the CDR3 is TGCAGTGCTAGAGATTTGGGACAGGTCTACGAGCAGTACTTC.

This clonotype occurred a few times. The rearrangement links TRBV28 to TRBJ1-2, with D possibly TRBD1 on 6 matching bases. This CDR3 is 15 amino acids long. Per the germline V gene, CDR1 is MDHEN and CDR2 is SYDVKM. The germline V and J ends were trimmed by 5 bases and 1 base, with 14 bases remaining between them. The CDR3 DNA follows: TGTGCCAGCAGTCTCAGACAGGAGATTAACTATGGCTACACCTTC. Protein product: CASSLRQEINYGYTF.

The chain couples TRBV10-3 to TRBJ2-7; tentatively, D is TRBD2 (5 bases). Germline V gene lookup returns CDR1 ENHRY and CDR2 SYGVKD. The V end was cut by 3 bases, the J end by 4 bases, with 13 bases between. This CDR3 region has 14 residues. CDR3 sequence: CAISDLGRNYEQYF. CDR3 bases: TGTGCCATCAGTGATTTGGGGAGAAATTACGAGCAGTACTTC.

The V call is TRBV12-3 or TRBV12-4, the J call TRBJ2-3, with no clear D. V shed 1 base and J shed 2 bases, with 7 bases lying between them. The CDR3 consists of 14 residues. Here the CDR3 DNA reads TGTGCCAGCAGTTTAGTCAGCAACACAGATACGCAGTATTTT. As protein: CASSLVSNTDTQYF.

The V gene is TRBV7-9, the J gene TRBJ1-6; D gene ambiguous. V was trimmed by 5 bases and J by 9 bases, leaving 14 bases between them. This CDR3 is 14 amino acids long. The germline V gene has CDR1 SEHNR and CDR2 FQNEAQ (reference sequence). CDR3 amino acids: CASSTTRDASPLHF. DNA of the CDR3: TGTGCCAGCAGCACCACCCGGGATGCTTCACCCCTCCACTTT.

This chain connects TRBV2 to TRBJ2-1, with 9 positions matching TRBD1. The CDR3 is 14 amino acids. After removal of 10 bases from V and 5 bases from J, the junction contained 9 bases not matched to a gene. Germline-derived CDR1 and CDR2 are SNHLY and FYNNEI. CDR3 sequence reads: CANPGQGTNNEQFF. The CDR3 DNA sequence: TGTGCCAACCCGGGACAGGGTACGAACAATGAGCAGTTCTTC.

The V call is TRBV27, the J call TRBJ2-1, with TRBD1 identical over 11 bases. The V segment lost 5 bases and the J segment 6 bases; nucleotides outside the gene matches: 6. This CDR3 comprises 15 residues. The germline V gene has CDR1 MNHEY and CDR2 SMNVEV (reference sequence). CDR3 sequence (DNA): TGTGCCAGCAGTCTTGGACAGGGGGCAGGCAATGAGCAGTTCTTC. As protein: CASSLGQGAGNEQFF.

This rearrangement joins TRBV9 to TRBJ2-1; either TRBD1 or TRBD2 may fit D (5 bases each). The CDR3 covers 13 residues. The ends were cut back, 3 bases at V and 8 bases at J, with 12 bases in the middle. The V gene's germline CDR1 is SGDLS and CDR2 YYNGEE. The CDR3 DNA sequence: TGTGCCAGCAGCGGGGACGGGTTGTATGAGCAGTTCTTC. Encoded protein: CASSGDGLYEQFF.

The genes are TRBV7-9 and TRBJ2-3, with TRBD2 identical over 14 bases. The CDR3 contains 17 residues. In germline, CDR1 is SEHNR, CDR2 FQNEAQ (reference sequence). V was pared by 5 bases and J by 0 bases, with 4 bases of the junction left unmatched. CDR3 region: CASSRRTSGGSTDTQYF. CDR3 DNA: TGTGCCAGCAGCCGCAGGACTAGCGGGGGGAGCACAGATACGCAGTATTTT.